This TCR beta chain came from a study of shared clonotypes between healthy human individuals. Broader study findings: With few donors, the genetic and exposure-history diversity represented was limited.

TCRdb keeps only in-frame clones here, not all; method: immunoSEQ multiplex PCR. The sample shows some 2 million clones, approximately 95% of them seen only once. About this clone itself: Its target is unknown.

Terminally differentiated effector memory CD45RA+ cells were excluded by CCR7 positive selection of CD45RO-negative cells. The material sequenced was naive CD8+ T cells sorted from blood. This sequence was found in a man younger than 35 in good health.

The CDR3 sequence: CASSLRDRGNEQFF. The CDR3 DNA reads TGCGCCAGCAGCCTCCGGGACAGGGGGAATGAGCAGTTCTTC. The rearrangement links TRBV4-1 to TRBJ2-1; 11 positions agree with TRBD1. There are 14 residues in the CDR3. The germline CDR1 and CDR2 sequences are MGHRA and YSYEKL. The trim removed 4 bases at V and 7 bases at J, leaving 3 bases unmatched.